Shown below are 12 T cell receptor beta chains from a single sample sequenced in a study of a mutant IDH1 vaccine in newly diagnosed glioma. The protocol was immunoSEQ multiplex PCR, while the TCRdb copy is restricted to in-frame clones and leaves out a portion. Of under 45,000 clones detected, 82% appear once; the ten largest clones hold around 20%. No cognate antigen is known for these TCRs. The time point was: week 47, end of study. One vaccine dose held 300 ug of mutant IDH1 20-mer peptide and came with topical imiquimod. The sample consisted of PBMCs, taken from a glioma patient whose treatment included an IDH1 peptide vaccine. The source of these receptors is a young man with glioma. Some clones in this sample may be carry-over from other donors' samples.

The CDR3: CASSIGSYNEQFF. The CDR3 coding sequence is TGTGCCAGTAGTATAGGCAGCTACAATGAGCAGTTCTTC. The V call is TRBV19, the J call TRBJ2-1; D gene unclear. CDR1 is LNHDA and CDR2 is SQIVND in the germline V gene (reference sequence). The ends were cut back, 1 base at V and 3 bases at J, with 4 bases in the middle. The CDR3 has 13 residues.

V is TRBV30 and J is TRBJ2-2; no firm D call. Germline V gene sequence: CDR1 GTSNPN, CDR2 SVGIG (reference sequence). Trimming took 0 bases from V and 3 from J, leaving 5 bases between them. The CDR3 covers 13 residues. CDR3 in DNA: TGTGCCTGGAGTGTACTTCACACCGGGGAGCTGTTTTTT. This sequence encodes CAWSVLHTGELFF. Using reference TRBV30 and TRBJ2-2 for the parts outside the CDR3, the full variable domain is SQTIHQWPATLVQPVGSPLSLECTVEGTSNPNLYWYRQAAGRGLQLLFYSVGIGQISSEVPQNLSASRPQDRQFILSSKKLLLSDSGFYLCAWSVLHTGELFFGEGSRLTVL.

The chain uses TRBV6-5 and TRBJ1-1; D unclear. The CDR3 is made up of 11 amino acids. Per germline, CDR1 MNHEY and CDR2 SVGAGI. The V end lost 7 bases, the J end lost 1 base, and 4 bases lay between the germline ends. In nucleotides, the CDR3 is TGTGCCAGCAAACGGAACACTGAAGCTTTCTTT. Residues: CASKRNTEAFF.

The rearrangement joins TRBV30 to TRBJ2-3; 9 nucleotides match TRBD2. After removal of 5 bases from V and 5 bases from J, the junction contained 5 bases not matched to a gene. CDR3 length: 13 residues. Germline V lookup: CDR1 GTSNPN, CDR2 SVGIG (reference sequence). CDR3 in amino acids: CAWEFSGGDTQYF. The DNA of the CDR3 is TGTGCCTGGGAGTTTAGCGGGGGAGATACGCAGTATTTT.

DNA for the CDR3: TGTGCCAGTAGCTTATCCACTAGCGGGAGCCAGTACGAGCAGTACTTC. It specifies CASSLSTSGSQYEQYF. The chain joins TRBV19 to TRBJ2-7; 11 bases agree with TRBD2. Germline-derived CDR1 and CDR2 are LNHDA and SQIVND (reference sequence). With 6 bases clipped from V and 4 bases from J, the junction kept 11 bases outside the gene matches. There are 16 residues in the CDR3.

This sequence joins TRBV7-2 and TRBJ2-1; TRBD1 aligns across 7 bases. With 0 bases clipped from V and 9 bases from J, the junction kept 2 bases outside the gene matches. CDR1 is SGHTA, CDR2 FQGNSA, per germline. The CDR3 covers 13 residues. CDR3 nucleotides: TGTGCCAGCAGCTTAGCAGGGGGCCGTGAGCAGTTCTTC. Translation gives CASSLAGGREQFF. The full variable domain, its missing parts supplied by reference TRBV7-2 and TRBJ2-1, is GAGVSQSPSNKVTEKGKDVELRCDPISGHTALYWYRQSLGQGLEFLIYFQGNSAPDKSGLPSDRFSAERTGGSVSTLTIQRTQQEDSAVYLCASSLAGGREQFFGPGTRLTVL.

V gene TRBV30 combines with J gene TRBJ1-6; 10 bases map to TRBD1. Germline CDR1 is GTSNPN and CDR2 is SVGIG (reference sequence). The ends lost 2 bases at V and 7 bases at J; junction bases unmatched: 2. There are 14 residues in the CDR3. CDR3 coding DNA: TGTGCCTGGAGTTCGGGACAGGGGAATTCACCCCTCCACTTT. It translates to CAWSSGQGNSPLHF.

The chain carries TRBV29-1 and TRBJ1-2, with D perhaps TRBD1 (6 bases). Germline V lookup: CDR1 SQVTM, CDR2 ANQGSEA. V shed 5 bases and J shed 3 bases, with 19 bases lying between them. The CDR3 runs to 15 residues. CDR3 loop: CSVPRTARGDYGYTF. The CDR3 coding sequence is TGCAGCGTTCCGCGGACGGCTAGGGGGGACTATGGCTACACCTTC.

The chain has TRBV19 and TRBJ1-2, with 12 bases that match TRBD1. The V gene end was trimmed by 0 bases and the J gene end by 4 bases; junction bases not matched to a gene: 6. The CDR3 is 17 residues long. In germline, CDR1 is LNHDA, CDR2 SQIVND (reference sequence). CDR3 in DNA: TGTGCCAGTAGTATAGACCCCGGGACAGGGGGCGTCTATGGCTACACCTTC. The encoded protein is CASSIDPGTGGVYGYTF.

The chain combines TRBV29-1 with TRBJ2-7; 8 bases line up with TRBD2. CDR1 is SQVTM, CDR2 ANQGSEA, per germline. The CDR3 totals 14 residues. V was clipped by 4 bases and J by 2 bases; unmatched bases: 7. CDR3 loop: CSVGGGGQTYEQYF. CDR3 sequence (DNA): TGCAGCGTTGGAGGCGGGGGGCAAACCTACGAGCAGTACTTC.

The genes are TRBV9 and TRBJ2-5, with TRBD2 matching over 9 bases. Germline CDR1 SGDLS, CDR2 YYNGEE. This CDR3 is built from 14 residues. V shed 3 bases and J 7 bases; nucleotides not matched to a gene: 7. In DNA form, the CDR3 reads TGTGCCAGCAGCGCGACTAGCGGAGGATTGACCCAGTACTTC. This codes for CASSATSGGLTQYF.

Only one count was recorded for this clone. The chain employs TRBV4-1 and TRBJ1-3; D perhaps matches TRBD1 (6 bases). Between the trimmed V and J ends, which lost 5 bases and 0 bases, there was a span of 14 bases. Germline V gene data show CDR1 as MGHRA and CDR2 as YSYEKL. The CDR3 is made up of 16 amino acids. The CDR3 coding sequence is TGCGCCAGCAGCTTAGCGACAGGCGGCTCTGGAAACACCATATATTTT. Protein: CASSLATGGSGNTIYF.